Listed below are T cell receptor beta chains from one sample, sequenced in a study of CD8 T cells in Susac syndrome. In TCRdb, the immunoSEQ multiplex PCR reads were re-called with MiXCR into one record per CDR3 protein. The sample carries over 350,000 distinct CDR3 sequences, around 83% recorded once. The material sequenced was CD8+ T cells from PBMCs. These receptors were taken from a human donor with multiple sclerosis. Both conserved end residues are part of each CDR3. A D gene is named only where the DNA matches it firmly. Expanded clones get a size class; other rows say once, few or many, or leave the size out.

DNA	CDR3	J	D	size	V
TGCAGTGCGACAGTTACGGAAGCCGAAAAACTGTTTTTT	CSATVTEAEKLFF	TRBJ1-4	NA	NA	TRBV20-1
TGTGCCAGCAGTTTATCCCTTATAGCCGGGAATGAGCAGTTCTTC	CASSLSLIAGNEQFF	TRBJ2-1	NA	NA	TRBV27
TGCGCCAGCAGCCAACCGACAGGGAGGCATGAGCAGTTCTTC	CASSQPTGRHEQFF	TRBJ2-1	NA	once	TRBV4-1
TGCAGCGTTGGGCGAGGAGGAAATGAGCAGTTCTTC	CSVGRGGNEQFF	TRBJ2-1	NA	NA	TRBV29-1
TGTGCCAGCAGTGAAGACAACTCTGGGGCCAACGTCCTGACTTTC	CASSEDNSGANVLTF	TRBJ2-6	NA	few	TRBV6-1
TGTGCCAGCAGGGGTCTCACAGGGGATAATGAAAAACTGTTTTTT	CASRGLTGDNEKLFF	TRBJ1-4	TRBD1	NA	TRBV7-9
TGTGCCATCAGTGAGTCCGGGAGTACGTCCTACAATGAGCAGTTCTTC	CAISESGSTSYNEQFF	TRBJ2-1	NA	NA	TRBV10-3
TGTGCCAGTTTTAGCGGGAGGACATACAATGAGCAGTTCTTC	CASFSGRTYNEQFF	TRBJ2-1	TRBD2	NA	TRBV2
TGTGCCAGCAGCTTAGGGAGCCCGGGACAGGGTTACGCCGGGGAGCTGTTTTTT	CASSLGSPGQGYAGELFF	TRBJ2-2	TRBD1	NA	TRBV7-6
TGTGCCAGCAGTTTATTGGGGACAGGAAGCCCAGATACGCAGTATTTT	CASSLLGTGSPDTQYF	TRBJ2-3	TRBD1	NA	TRBV27
TGTGCCTGGAGTCCCGGACTAGCGGGAGGAGGAAAGACCCAGTACTTC	CAWSPGLAGGGKTQYF	TRBJ2-5	TRBD2	once	TRBV30
TGTGCCAGCAGTCCCAGGGATGAAGAGACCCAGTACTTC	CASSPRDEETQYF	TRBJ2-5	NA	NA	TRBV12-3/TRBV12-4
TGTGCCAGCAGTTCGACAGACAATGAGCAGTTCTTC	CASSSTDNEQFF	TRBJ2-1	NA	few	TRBV12-3/TRBV12-4
TGTGCCAGCAGCTTGCAGGGTTTAAATCAGCCCCAGCATTTT	CASSLQGLNQPQHF	TRBJ1-5	NA	NA	TRBV11-2
TGCAGTGCTAGAGATAGCGCAAGCGGTCTAGCTTTCTTT	CSARDSASGLAFF	TRBJ1-1	NA	once	TRBV20-1
TGCGCCAGCAGCCAAGAGGGACTAGCGGGGGGGAGGGAGTTCTTC	CASSQEGLAGGREFF	TRBJ2-1	TRBD2	NA	TRBV4-1
TGTGCCAGCAGTGAATATTTTTCTGCAGGGATCTCGGAAGCTTTCTTT	CASSEYFSAGISEAFF	TRBJ1-1	NA	NA	TRBV25-1
TGTGCCATCAGTGTAACGGGACAGGGATGGGCCGGGGAGCTGTTTTTT	CAISVTGQGWAGELFF	TRBJ2-2	TRBD1	NA	TRBV10-3
TGTGCCAGCAGCCCTGGACGGACGAACACTGAAGCTTTCTTT	CASSPGRTNTEAFF	TRBJ1-1	NA	few	TRBV7-8
TGTGCCACCAGAAGGGGGGGCGAGCAGTACTTC	CATRRGGEQYF	TRBJ2-7	NA	NA	TRBV6-5
TGTGCCAGCAGTCACGACGGAAAACTGTTTTTT	CASSHDGKLFF	TRBJ1-4	NA	NA	TRBV12-3/TRBV12-4
TGTGCCAGCAGTGAAGCTGTCTCGATAACATTAAGCAATCAGCCCCAGCATTTT	CASSEAVSITLSNQPQHF	TRBJ1-5	NA	NA	TRBV6-1
TGTGCCAGCAGTCTGCCACCAGTCTTAGGGGGGACCCAAGAGACCCAGTACTTC	CASSLPPVLGGTQETQYF	TRBJ2-5	NA	NA	TRBV28
TGTGCCAGCAGTGAGGAGGCGGGGAGCTCCTACGAGCAGTACTTC	CASSEEAGSSYEQYF	TRBJ2-7	NA	NA	TRBV2
TGTGCCAGCAGTCCATATTCTACGTACAATGAGCAGTTCTTC	CASSPYSTYNEQFF	TRBJ2-1	NA	NA	TRBV27
TGTGCCAGCAGCCTTCGGACTAGCAGCTATCAAGAGACCCAGTACTTC	CASSLRTSSYQETQYF	TRBJ2-5	TRBD2	NA	TRBV3-1
TGTGCCAGTAGTATGGGTTTTAACACAGATACGCAGTATTTT	CASSMGFNTDTQYF	TRBJ2-3	NA	NA	TRBV19
TGCAGTGCCCATTCACTGGGGGGGCGGGCTTCTCAGCCCCGGCATTTT	CSAHSLGGRASQPRHF	TRBJ1-5	NA	NA	TRBV20-1
TGTGCCAGCAGTTTGAATGAAGCTTTCTTT	CASSLNEAFF	TRBJ1-1	NA	NA	TRBV28
TGTGCCAGCAGTGAGTTTGAAAATGAGCAGTTCTTC	CASSEFENEQFF	TRBJ2-1	NA	few	TRBV6-1
TGCAGTGCTTTTTTGCCCCGGGAGAGGGGAGACATTCAGTACTTC	CSAFLPRERGDIQYF	TRBJ2-4	NA	NA	TRBV20-1
TGTGCCAGCAGTTTATATAGCGGGAGGCACAATGAGCAGTTCTTC	CASSLYSGRHNEQFF	TRBJ2-1	TRBD2	NA	TRBV27
TGCGCCAGCAGCCAACCGGGACAGGGGCTTAGCGAGCAGTACTTC	CASSQPGQGLSEQYF	TRBJ2-7	TRBD1	NA	TRBV4-1
TGTGCCAGCACCACGTTCGAGGAAGAGACCCAGTACTTC	CASTTFEEETQYF	TRBJ2-5	NA	NA	TRBV12-3/TRBV12-4
TGTGCCAGCAGTTTAGGGCCGGGCGATAATGAAAAACTGTTTTTT	CASSLGPGDNEKLFF	TRBJ1-4	NA	NA	TRBV28
TGCGCCAGCACTCAGAACCTCGGGCTAGTAACCAATGAGCAGTTCTTC	CASTQNLGLVTNEQFF	TRBJ2-1	NA	once	TRBV4-1
TGTGCCAGCAGTTTACAGGGGGCAATCACTGAAGCTTTCTTT	CASSLQGAITEAFF	TRBJ1-1	TRBD1	NA	TRBV27
TGTGCCAGCAGCTTGGAAGGCGGGAGGGCCAGGGGGAATACGCAGTATTTT	CASSLEGGRARGNTQYF	TRBJ2-3	TRBD2	NA	TRBV5-4
TGTGCCAGCAGTGGCCTCGCGGGAGGCGGTTACACCGGGGAGCTGTTTTTT	CASSGLAGGGYTGELFF	TRBJ2-2	TRBD2	NA	TRBV2
TGCAGTGCTAGGGGGGGGAGCTCCTACGAGCAGTACTTC	CSARGGSSYEQYF	TRBJ2-7	TRBD2	few	TRBV20-1
TGTGCCAGCAGTGACGGACCCGCCACACAAGAGACCCAGTACTTC	CASSDGPATQETQYF	TRBJ2-5	NA	NA	TRBV2
TGTGCCAGCAGCCACTTAATCGGGACTAGCGGGAGCTTAAAGTACTTC	CASSHLIGTSGSLKYF	TRBJ2-7	TRBD2	NA	TRBV4-2
TGTGCCAGCAGCTCCCCGTCGGAGACAGAAGGAGAGCAGTACTTC	CASSSPSETEGEQYF	TRBJ2-7	NA	NA	TRBV5-6
TGCAGTTCGAAACCCCTAGAGTTGGAATCCTACGAGCAGTACTTC	CSSKPLELESYEQYF	TRBJ2-7	NA	NA	TRBV20-1
TGTGCCAGCAGTTTTGGGACAGCAGATGGCTACACCTTC	CASSFGTADGYTF	TRBJ1-2	TRBD1	NA	TRBV12-3/TRBV12-4
TGTGCCAGCAGCTTAGGTACGGGGACCCCTAATACGCAGTATTTT	CASSLGTGTPNTQYF	TRBJ2-3	NA	NA	TRBV7-9
TGTGCCAGCAGTTTATCGTCGGGGGTGTCGAACGAGCAGTACTTC	CASSLSSGVSNEQYF	TRBJ2-7	NA	once	TRBV27
TGTGCCAGCAGCTTAGAGGGGGAAGAAGGTGGCTACACCTTC	CASSLEGEEGGYTF	TRBJ1-2	NA	NA	TRBV7-9
TGTGCCAGTAGTCCCGGTAAGGCCTACGAGCAGTACTTC	CASSPGKAYEQYF	TRBJ2-7	NA	NA	TRBV19
TGTGCCAGCAGTCAGACAGGGGATAACTATGGCTACACCTTC	CASSQTGDNYGYTF	TRBJ1-2	TRBD1	NA	TRBV12-3/TRBV12-4